This entry lists 8 T cell receptor beta chains sequenced from one sample in a study of identical twins. One entry per CDR3 protein results from TCRdb running MiXCR on the 5' RACE reads. The sample lists some 440,000 distinct CDR3 sequences; roughly 26% were seen once. This sample also appeared in a second study, on T cells expressing NK-cell markers.

The sample consisted of CD4+ T cells sorted from blood. All receptors derive from a woman between 18 and 30 years old in good health.

The V and J genes are TRBV6-2 or TRBV6-3 and TRBJ2-1; D perhaps matches TRBD2 (6 bases). This CDR3 contains 13 residues. CDR1 MNHEY and CDR2 SVGEGT come from the germline V gene. V shed 2 bases and J shed 5 bases, with 7 bases lying between them. CDR3 in DNA: TGTGCCAGCAGTTACCGGGGGAACAATGAGCAGTTCTTC. Residues: CASSYRGNNEQFF.

The chain uses TRBV5-1 and TRBJ2-7; D is unresolved. In germline, CDR1 is SGHRS, CDR2 YFSETQ. Trimming cost V 5 bases and J 3 bases, with 18 bases left between them. The CDR3 is 15 amino acids. CDR3 in amino acids: CASSLGQSRNYEQYF. The CDR3 DNA follows: TGCGCCAGCAGTCTAGGGCAAAGCCGAAACTACGAGCAGTACTTC. The full variable domain, completed using reference TRBV5-1 and TRBJ2-7, is KAGVTQTPRYLIKTRGQQVTLSCSPISGHRSVSWYQQTPGQGLQFLFEYFSETQRNKGNFPGRFSGRQFSNSRSEMNVSTLELGDSALYLCASSLGQSRNYEQYFGPGTRLTVT.

V is TRBV29-1 and J is TRBJ2-5; D tentatively fits TRBD1 or TRBD2 (6 bases each). CDR1 and CDR2 from the germline V gene are SQVTM and ANQGSEA. Trimming shortened V by 7 bases and J by 2 bases, and 17 bases separated the two germline ends. The CDR3 runs to 14 residues. The DNA for the CDR3 is TGCAGCGCCGTCGGGGGCACCCTTCAAGAGACCCAGTACTTC. Its translation is CSAVGGTLQETQYF.

This sequence joins TRBV27 and TRBJ1-1; TRBD1 agrees at 7 bases. The V gene end was trimmed by 7 bases and the J gene end by 2 bases; junction bases not matched to a gene: 4. The CDR3 consists of 13 residues. Germline loops: CDR1 MNHEY, CDR2 SMNVEV (reference sequence). CDR3 nucleotide sequence: TGTGCCAGCAATCACAGGGGAAACACTGAAGCTTTCTTT. It is translated as CASNHRGNTEAFF.

The chain carries TRBV10-2 and TRBJ1-2; D unresolved. Germline CDR1 WSHSY, CDR2 SAAADI. V was trimmed by 3 bases and J by 5 bases, leaving 10 bases between them. The CDR3 consists of 13 residues. The CDR3 sequence is CASSEGWVYGYTF. The DNA of the CDR3 is TGCGCCAGCAGTGAAGGATGGGTTTATGGCTACACCTTC.

V is TRBV7-3 and J is TRBJ1-3; TRBD1 matches at 10 bases. Per germline, CDR1 SGHTA and CDR2 FQGTGA. The J segment lost 7 bases and the V segment lost 5 bases, leaving 2 bases of the junction unmatched. CDR3 length: 13 residues. The CDR3 coding sequence is TGTGCCAGCAGCGGACAGGGGGGTAACACCATATATTTT. Its protein product is CASSGQGGNTIYF.

The V call is TRBV5-1, the J call TRBJ2-7, with a weak D call TRBD1 (6 bases). CDR3 length: 14 residues. V lost 5 bases to trimming and J lost 5 bases, with 17 bases between them. Germline V gives CDR1 SGHRS, CDR2 YFSETQ. This CDR3 reads CASSRLGGGHEQYF. The CDR3 DNA reads TGCGCCAGCAGTCGCTTGGGTGGGGGCCACGAGCAGTACTTC.

This clonotype has more than one count but fewer than ten. The CDR3 here is CASSLVDRVNTEAFF. The CDR3 DNA reads as TGTGCCAGCAGCCTAGTGGACAGGGTGAACACTGAAGCTTTCTTT. The V call is TRBV11-2, the J call TRBJ1-1; TRBD1 matches 8 bases. With V trimmed by 5 bases and J by 0 bases, 5 bases remained unmatched. Germline CDR1 and CDR2: SGHAT and FQNNGV. CDR3 length: 15 residues.